The rows below give T cell receptor beta chains drawn from one sample of a study of OX40 agonist ivuxolimab in advanced cancers. TCRdb's table, derived via immunoSEQ multiplex PCR, lists solely in-frame clones and lacks some. Of approximately 83,000 clones in the sample, around 85% were seen once. This specimen was CD4+ or CD8+ T cells sorted from blood, taken in a trial of the OX40 agonist ivuxolimab. These receptors all stem from an adult with an advanced solid tumor such as melanoma, head and neck, liver or kidney cancer. Each CDR3 is given with its conserved first and last residue. Each record gives: V gene, clone size, D gene, J gene, CDR3 DNA, CDR3 protein. The D gene is left open where the match is weak. Rows give clone size only sometimes, using once, few, many, or a class for an expanded clone.

TRBV19	NA	NA	TRBJ1-2	TGTGCCAGTAGTATAGAAGTCGATTTCCGCTATGGCTACACCTTC	CASSIEVDFRYGYTF
TRBV7-6	NA	TRBD2	TRBJ2-7	TGTGCCAGCAGCCCGGGACTAGCGAGTGAGCAGTACTTC	CASSPGLASEQYF
TRBV5-1	NA	NA	TRBJ2-2	TGCGCCAGCAGCTTGGAGGGCTTTGGCACCGGGGAGCTGTTTTTT	CASSLEGFGTGELFF
TRBV6-5	NA	NA	TRBJ2-7	TGTGCCAGCAGTTACTCGGCAGGGGGGTCCTACGAGCAGTACTTC	CASSYSAGGSYEQYF
TRBV5-1	once	TRBD2	TRBJ2-1	TGCGCCAGCAGCTCCGGACTAGCGGGAGTGGATGAGCAGTTCTTC	CASSSGLAGVDEQFF
TRBV19	NA	TRBD2	TRBJ2-3	TGTGCCAGTAGTATTTTGCGAGCGGGGGGGCCCGATACGCAGTATTTT	CASSILRAGGPDTQYF
TRBV9	NA	TRBD2	TRBJ2-7	TGTGCCAGCAGCATGACTAGCGGACCCTACGAGCAGTACTTC	CASSMTSGPYEQYF
TRBV5-1	NA	TRBD1	TRBJ1-2	TGCGCCAGCAGCCTACTAAACCCGGGACAGGGGTTAGAGGGCTACACCTTC	CASSLLNPGQGLEGYTF
TRBV21-1	NA	NA	TRBJ2-7	TGTGCCAGCAGCAACCGACTAGCGGGAGAGGAGTTATCCTACGAGCAGTACTTC	CASSNRLAGEELSYEQYF
TRBV6-1	NA	NA	TRBJ2-5	TGTGCCAGCAGTGACGCCAGGGCCCTCCAAGAGACCCAGTACTTC	CASSDARALQETQYF
TRBV19	NA	NA	TRBJ1-2	TGTGCCAGTGAGGACCTCCGAGGAGACTATGGCTACACCTTC	CASEDLRGDYGYTF
TRBV11-2	NA	NA	TRBJ1-1	TGTGCCAGCAGCAGAGAGAGGAACACTGAAGCTTTCTTT	CASSRERNTEAFF
TRBV5-1	NA	TRBD2	TRBJ2-7	TGCGCCAGCAGCCCCCCGACTAGCGCCGCCTACGAGCAGTACTTC	CASSPPTSAAYEQYF
TRBV6-5	NA	NA	TRBJ1-2	TGTGCCAGCAGGACAGACAGAAACTATGGCTACACCTTC	CASRTDRNYGYTF
TRBV6-1	NA	TRBD2	TRBJ2-1	TGTGCCAGCAGTGAAACTAGCGGAAACTACAATGAGCAGTTCTTC	CASSETSGNYNEQFF
TRBV19	NA	TRBD2	TRBJ2-1	TGTGCCAGTAGTGCGACTAGCGGGGGGGGCTACAATGAGCAGTTCTTC	CASSATSGGGYNEQFF
TRBV7-3	NA	NA	TRBJ2-2	TGTGCCAGCAGCTTATTCTACGGTACCGGGGAGCTGTTTTTT	CASSLFYGTGELFF
TRBV2	once	TRBD1	TRBJ1-5	TGTGCCAGCAGTGATTTGACAGGGAATAGCAATCAGCCCCAGCATTTT	CASSDLTGNSNQPQHF
TRBV11-2	NA	NA	TRBJ2-7	TGTGCCAGCAGCTTAAATAGCCACGAGCAGTACTTC	CASSLNSHEQYF
TRBV27	NA	TRBD1	TRBJ2-7	TGTGCCAGCAGTTTAAAGGGACAGGGGCACTCCTACGAGCAGTACTTC	CASSLKGQGHSYEQYF
TRBV21-1	NA	NA	TRBJ2-1	TGTGCCAGCAGCAAATCCCCGGGACAGCAGTTCTTC	CASSKSPGQQFF
TRBV7-9	NA	NA	TRBJ2-1	TGTGCCAGCAGCAACTACCGCCTCGGGGGTGAGCAGTTCTTC	CASSNYRLGGEQFF
TRBV4-3	few	NA	TRBJ1-4	TGCGCCAGCAGCCAAGTCATAACAGGGCCCCCTCGAGAAAAACTGTTTTTT	CASSQVITGPPREKLFF
TRBV10-3	NA	TRBD2	TRBJ2-1	TGTGCCATCAGTGAAGCTAGCGGGGCCTTAAATGAGCAGTTCTTC	CAISEASGALNEQFF
TRBV18	NA	NA	TRBJ1-2	TGTGCCAGCTCACCACTCGAGGGCAGCTACACCTTC	CASSPLEGSYTF
TRBV4-3	NA	NA	TRBJ1-6	TGCGCCAGCAGCCAGGGGACGATGAAACAGGGCAATTCACCCCTCCACTTT	CASSQGTMKQGNSPLHF
TRBV12-5	NA	NA	TRBJ2-3	TGTGCTAGTGGTTTAGACACAGATACGCAGTATTTT	CASGLDTDTQYF
TRBV5-1	NA	TRBD1	TRBJ1-6	TGCGCCAGCAGCTTGGAAGGGGGCGTTAATTCACCCCTCCACTTT	CASSLEGGVNSPLHF
TRBV7-3	NA	NA	TRBJ2-5	TGTGCCAGCAGCTTAAATGGGGTGATGGAGACCCAGTACTTC	CASSLNGVMETQYF
TRBV4-2	few	NA	TRBJ2-7	TGTGCCAGCAGCGCGCGGTCGAACTCCTACGAGCAGTACTTC	CASSARSNSYEQYF
TRBV6-5	NA	TRBD2	TRBJ2-7	TGTGCCAGCACGGGAGCGGGGACCTACGAGCAGTACTTC	CASTGAGTYEQYF
TRBV6-1	NA	NA	TRBJ1-2	TGTGCCAGTATACAGCAATCTAACTATGGCTACACCTTC	CASIQQSNYGYTF
TRBV6-1	NA	NA	TRBJ1-3	TGTGCCACAACTCATAGTTCCTCTGGAAACACCATATATTTT	CATTHSSSGNTIYF
TRBV12-5	once	NA	TRBJ1-5	TGTGCTAGTGCAGGGGGCAATCAGCCCCAGCATTTT	CASAGGNQPQHF
TRBV5-1	NA	NA	TRBJ1-6	TGCGCCAGCAGCCCAGACAAAGGGGATTCACCCCTCCACTTT	CASSPDKGDSPLHF
TRBV7-9	NA	NA	TRBJ2-7	TGTGCCAGCAGCCTGAGCCCCCCCTACGAGCAGTACTTC	CASSLSPPYEQYF
TRBV11-3	few	NA	TRBJ2-7	TGTGCCAGCAGCTTCGTACCCTCTTACGAGCAGTACTTC	CASSFVPSYEQYF
TRBV6-5	NA	TRBD2	TRBJ2-1	TGTGCCAGCACCAAGCGGGAGGGCCCCGAGCAGTTCTTC	CASTKREGPEQFF
TRBV6-4	NA	NA	TRBJ2-5	TGTGCCAGCAGCCACGGGGGCTTCCAAGAGACCCAGTACTTC	CASSHGGFQETQYF
TRBV4-2	NA	TRBD2	TRBJ2-7	TGTGCCAGCAGCCCATACCCCGGGACTAGCGGGGGCACCTACGAGCAGTACTTC	CASSPYPGTSGGTYEQYF
TRBV10-3	NA	TRBD2	TRBJ2-7	TGTGCCATCAGAGACGGACTAGCGGGAGGGTCTGTTGGGTACGAGCAGTACTTC	CAIRDGLAGGSVGYEQYF
TRBV2	NA	TRBD2	TRBJ2-2	TGTGCCAGCAGTTCAACTAGCGGGGGGGAGAACACCGGGGAGCTGTTTTTT	CASSSTSGGENTGELFF
TRBV9	NA	NA	TRBJ2-7	TGTGCCAGCAGCGCCGGGTCCTCCTACGAGCAGTACTTC	CASSAGSSYEQYF
TRBV14	NA	NA	TRBJ1-2	TGTGCCAGCAGCCAAGTCACTTCGGGGTTTTATGGCTACACCTTC	CASSQVTSGFYGYTF
TRBV18	NA	NA	TRBJ2-2	TGTGCCAGCTCACAAACAGAGAACACCGGGGAGCTGTTTTTT	CASSQTENTGELFF
TRBV6-1	NA	NA	TRBJ2-1	TGTGCCAGCAGTGAATTGTCCCGTCTGTCCTACAATGAGCAGTTCTTC	CASSELSRLSYNEQFF
TRBV10-3	once	TRBD1	TRBJ1-1	TGTGCCATCAGAGACAGGGGCTCCATGAACACTGAAGCTTTCTTT	CAIRDRGSMNTEAFF
TRBV6-1	NA	NA	TRBJ2-5	TGTGCCAGCAAGGACCGGGAGAACAACCAAGAGACCCAGTACTTC	CASKDRENNQETQYF
TRBV7-9	NA	TRBD1	TRBJ1-1	TGTGCCAGCAGTCCCCAAACAGGGGAATCTGAAGCTTTCTTT	CASSPQTGESEAFF
TRBV10-3	NA	TRBD1	TRBJ2-2	TGTGCCACCGGAGGGACAGGGAACACCGGGGAGCTGTTTTTT	CATGGTGNTGELFF
TRBV9	NA	NA	TRBJ2-2	TGTGCCAGCAGCGTATACGGGGAGCTGTTTTTT	CASSVYGELFF
TRBV7-8	NA	NA	TRBJ2-7	TGTGCCAGCAGCTTAGGACGGGTAGCACTCTCCCTAAGTTCCTACGAGCAGTACTTC	CASSLGRVALSLSSYEQYF
TRBV9	NA	TRBD1	TRBJ2-3	TGTGCCAGCAGCGTGGGACAGGGCCCTGGCACAGATACGCAGTATTTT	CASSVGQGPGTDTQYF
TRBV18	once	TRBD1	TRBJ2-3	TGTGCCAGCTCACCCCCGGGACAGAGCACAGATACGCAGTATTTT	CASSPPGQSTDTQYF